One and the same sample provided the 3 T cell receptor beta chains below, sequenced in a study of blood T cell repertoires in COVID-19. Some clones are missing from TCRdb's copy, which holds only in-frame ones; the method was immunoSEQ multiplex PCR. The data show roughly 190,000 clones, roughly 80% seen once. Material: peripheral blood. These TCRs come from a human donor in a cohort sampled during active COVID-19.

This sequence joins TRBV27 and TRBJ2-4, with 9 bases that match TRBD1. The CDR3 loop spans 16 amino acids. The V segment lost 2 bases and the J segment 4 bases; nucleotides outside the gene matches: 6. Looked up from germline, CDR1 is MNHEY and CDR2 is SMNVEV (reference sequence). In DNA form, the CDR3 reads TGTGCCAGCAGTTTAGGTCCCGGACAGGGGAAAAACATTCAGTACTTC. The encoded protein is CASSLGPGQGKNIQYF.

The rearrangement joins TRBV7-9 to TRBJ1-1; no clear D. The CDR3 is 15 residues long. Germline CDR1 SEHNR, CDR2 FQNEAQ (reference sequence). The V end was cut by 0 bases, the J end by 1 base, with 9 bases between. This CDR3 reads CASSLAASGNTEAFF. The CDR3 DNA is TGTGCCAGCAGCTTAGCCGCCAGTGGGAACACTGAAGCTTTCTTT.

The CDR3 nucleotides are TGTGCCAGCAGCTTGGTCCCCGCCGGGGAGCTGTTTTTT. Its translation: CASSLVPAGELFF. The chain couples TRBV5-6 to TRBJ2-2, with D unclear. V was cut by 0 bases and J by 6 bases, with 6 bases left in between. Germline lookup yields CDR1 SGHDT and CDR2 YYEEEE. This CDR3 spans 13 amino acids.